A selection of T cell receptor beta chains follows, all from one sample in a study of T cell repertoires in cytomegalovirus infection. Each CDR3 protein gets one entry after TCRdb re-called the reads with MiXCR. The data contain about 450,000 distinct CDR3 sequences, approximately 33% of them singletons. The sample consisted of PBMCs. Receptor source: a human donor in good health (CMV status not recorded). Some clones in this sample may be carry-over from other donors' samples. The CDR3 runs from the conserved cysteine through the conserved F or W. A D gene is named only where the DNA matches it firmly. Size is omitted from some rows. Given values are once, few, many or a class for expanded clones.

d_call	v_call	j_call	clone_size	cdr3_aa	cdr3_nt
-	TRBV28	TRBJ1-1	many	CASSSHREQNTEAFF	TGTGCCAGCAGTTCCCACAGGGAGCAGAACACTGAAGCTTTCTTT
-	TRBV7-9	TRBJ2-3	few	CASSHPQGPSSADTQYF	TGTGCCAGCAGCCATCCTCAGGGTCCCTCGAGCGCAGATACGCAGTATTTT
-	TRBV7-9	TRBJ2-1	once	CASSFHQEEQCF	TGTGCCAGCAGCTTTCATCAGGAGGAGCAGTGCTTC
-	TRBV2	TRBJ1-1	-	CASSVDTYTEALF	TGTGCCAGCAGTGTCGACACCTACACTGAAGCTTTATTT
-	TRBV11-2	TRBJ1-2	many	CATNAPETGDYGYTF	TGTGCCACCAACGCTCCCGAGACAGGAGACTATGGCTACACCTTC
-	TRBV7-6	TRBJ2-5	many	CASSLEGFGNQETQYF	TGTGCCAGCAGCTTAGAGGGTTTTGGGAACCAAGAGACCCAGTACTTC
TRBD2	TRBV3-1	TRBJ2-5	-	CASSQFLAGGIQETQYF	TGTGCCAGCAGCCAATTTCTAGCGGGGGGCATACAAGAGACCCAGTACTTC
-	TRBV11-2	TRBJ1-1	few	CASSRGGLEAFF	TGTGCCAGCAGCCGAGGGGGACTTGAAGCTTTCTTT
-	TRBV12-3/TRBV12-4	TRBJ2-3	few	CASSPVGNTQYF	TGTGCCAGCAGCCCGGTGGGGAATACGCAGTATTTT
-	TRBV6-6	TRBJ1-1	-	CASSDLLGKREAFF	TGTGCCAGCAGTGACCTACTGGGGAAACGGGAAGCTTTCTTT
-	TRBV6-5	TRBJ1-1	many	CASSIGWRGNTEAFF	TGTGCCAGCAGTATCGGTTGGAGGGGGAACACTGAAGCTTTCTTT
TRBD1	TRBV7-8	TRBJ2-4	many	CASSNDRGVAKNIQYF	TGTGCCAGCAGCAACGACAGGGGAGTAGCCAAAAACATTCAGTACTTC
TRBD1	TRBV7-2	TRBJ1-2	many	CASSPDRAYYGYTF	TGTGCCAGCAGCCCTGACAGGGCTTACTATGGCTACACCTTC
TRBD2	TRBV6-2/TRBV6-3	TRBJ2-7	-	CASSWGLAFSESYEQYF	TGTGCCAGCAGTTGGGGACTAGCTTTCTCGGAATCCTACGAGCAGTACTTC
-	TRBV2	TRBJ2-2	-	CASSPWAALNTGELFF	TGTGCCAGCAGCCCCTGGGCCGCCCTGAACACCGGGGAGCTGTTTTTT
-	TRBV5-8	TRBJ1-6	-	CASRPQGRVGSPLHF	TGTGCCAGCCGTCCCCAGGGCAGGGTTGGTTCACCCCTCCACTTT
-	TRBV18	TRBJ2-7	few	CASSPGGHEQYF	TGTGCCAGCTCACCGGGGGGACACGAGCAGTACTTC
-	TRBV14	TRBJ2-4	few	CASSHLSSSDRRKNIQYF	TGTGCCAGCAGCCACCTCTCCTCTAGCGACCGACGAAAAAACATTCAGTACTTC
TRBD1	TRBV4-2	TRBJ1-2	-	CASSQDSGQGHGYTF	TGTGCCAGCAGCCAGGACTCGGGACAGGGGCATGGCTACACCTTC
-	TRBV28	TRBJ2-3	-	CASSLRAAAQEDTQYF	TGTGCCAGCAGTTTAAGAGCGGCCGCCCAGGAGGATACGCAGTATTTT
TRBD1	TRBV11-2	TRBJ1-6	many	CASKGQGGNSPLHF	TGTGCCAGCAAGGGACAGGGCGGTAATTCACCCCTCCACTTT
-	TRBV7-9	TRBJ2-5	few	CASSLGAGHPPGETQYF	TGTGCCAGCAGCTTAGGGGCTGGTCACCCCCCTGGGGAGACCCAGTACTTC
TRBD1	TRBV7-2	TRBJ2-5	-	CASSLSGGGKTQYF	TGTGCCAGCAGCTTATCAGGGGGCGGAAAGACCCAGTACTTC
TRBD1	TRBV6-1	TRBJ1-5	-	CASRTDRGSNQPQHF	TGTGCCAGCAGAACGGACAGGGGCAGCAATCAGCCCCAGCATTTT
-	TRBV12-3/TRBV12-4	TRBJ2-2	few	CASSLLLPTGELFF	TGTGCCAGCAGTTTATTACTTCCCACCGGGGAGCTGTTTTTT
-	TRBV7-2	TRBJ1-2	few	CASISQANYGYTF	TGTGCCAGCATCTCACAGGCTAACTATGGCTACACCTTC
-	TRBV7-2	TRBJ2-3	many	CASSLAWQARTDTQYF	TGTGCCAGCAGCTTAGCGTGGCAGGCCCGCACAGATACGCAGTATTTT
TRBD2	TRBV7-6	TRBJ2-7	-	CASSLDHSGGFYEPSF	TGTGCCAGCAGCTTAGACCATAGCGGGGGGTTTTACGAGCCGTCCTTC
-	TRBV2	TRBJ2-6	few	CASQQVSGANVLTF	TGTGCCAGCCAACAGGTCTCTGGGGCCAACGTCCTGACTTTC